A selection of T cell receptor beta chains follows, all from one sample in a study of blood T cell repertoires in COVID-19. Assay used: immunoSEQ multiplex PCR; TCRdb lists only in-frame clones, some missing. The sample has 50,000 to 55,000 clones; more than 75% are singletons. The sequenced sample was peripheral blood. These receptor sequences come from a man aged 50-59 years with acute or convalescent COVID-19. Each CDR3 is given with its conserved first and last residue. Each record gives: J gene, D gene, clone size, V gene, CDR3 DNA, CDR3 protein. A D gene is named only where the DNA matches it firmly. The listing skips clone size in some rows; elsewhere it reads once, few, many or a size class.

TRBJ2-1 | TRBD2 | . | TRBV7-9 | TGTGCCAGCAGCACCTCTAGCGGGAGAGGCAATGAGCAGTTCTTC | CASSTSSGRGNEQFF
TRBJ2-7 | . | . | TRBV6-5 | TGTGCCAGCAAGGGGCCGATCCTCTACGAGCAGTACTTC | CASKGPILYEQYF
TRBJ1-2 | . | . | TRBV4-1 | TGCGCCAGCAGCCAATCGGGCGGGGGCGGCTACACCTTC | CASSQSGGGGYTF
TRBJ2-7 | . | . | TRBV14 | TGTGCCAGCAGCCAATTCAGGGCTCCCTCCTACGAGCAGTACTTC | CASSQFRAPSYEQYF
TRBJ1-1 | . | . | TRBV19 | TGTGCCAGTAGTATAAGGAGGAAGAACACTGAAGCTTTCTTT | CASSIRRKNTEAFF
TRBJ1-6 | . | . | TRBV11-1 | TGTGCCAGCGGTTACAGGGATAATTCACCCCTCCACTTT | CASGYRDNSPLHF
TRBJ2-7 | . | . | TRBV11-2 | TGTGCCAGCAGCCGCGGAGGGGGCAGAGAGCAGTACTTC | CASSRGGGREQYF
TRBJ1-2 | TRBD1 | . | TRBV5-6 | TGTGCCAGCACCTTGGGACAGATCTATGGCTACACCTTC | CASTLGQIYGYTF
TRBJ2-6 | . | . | TRBV28 | TGTGCCAGCAGTTCGTGGGAGGACTCTGGGGCCAACGTCCTGACTTTC | CASSSWEDSGANVLTF
TRBJ2-1 | TRBD2 | . | TRBV14 | TGTGCCAGCAGCCAAGATGCCCCTAGCGGGATTTACAATGAGCAGTTCTTC | CASSQDAPSGIYNEQFF
TRBJ1-3 | . | . | TRBV12-5 | TGTGCTAGTGGCCCATCCAGCTCTGGAAACACCATATATTTT | CASGPSSSGNTIYF
TRBJ2-5 | TRBD2 | . | TRBV7-8 | TGTGCCAGCAGCTTAGTGGCGGGAGAATTCGTAGAGACCCAGTACTTC | CASSLVAGEFVETQYF
TRBJ2-7 | . | . | TRBV29-1 | TGCAGCGTTGAAGATCTTAGGGGGACCTCCTACGAGCAGTACTTC | CSVEDLRGTSYEQYF
TRBJ2-3 | TRBD2 | . | TRBV7-9 | TGTGCCAGCAGCTTATCTAGCGGGTACACAGATACGCAGTATTTT | CASSLSSGYTDTQYF
TRBJ1-1 | . | few | TRBV5-6 | TGTGCCAGCAGCTACCAGACCGAGGGTTATTGGAACACTGAAGCTTTCTTT | CASSYQTEGYWNTEAFF
TRBJ1-5 | . | . | TRBV28 | TGTGCCAGCACCACCGACAGATCTAGCAATCAGCCCCAGCATTTT | CASTTDRSSNQPQHF
TRBJ1-1 | . | . | TRBV30 | TGTGCCTGGAGACTACCGCACCCCGAAGCTTTCTTT | CAWRLPHPEAFF
TRBJ1-2 | TRBD1 | . | TRBV9 | TGTGCCAGCAGCGCATCCGGGACAGGGGGTAACTTTAACTATGGCTACACCTTC | CASSASGTGGNFNYGYTF
TRBJ1-1 | . | . | TRBV7-3 | TGTGCCAGCAGCGAAAGACAGAACACTGAAGCTTTCTTT | CASSERQNTEAFF
TRBJ1-1 | . | . | TRBV28 | TGTGCCAGCAGCATGACTGAGAACACTGAAGCTTTCTTT | CASSMTENTEAFF
TRBJ1-2 | . | . | TRBV3-1/TRBV3-2 | TGTGCCAGCAGCGAGGACTGGGGTGGCTACACCTTC | CASSEDWGGYTF
TRBJ2-3 | . | . | TRBV12-3/TRBV12-4 | TGTGCCAGCACAATACAGGGTGCCGATACGCAGTATTTT | CASTIQGADTQYF
TRBJ2-5 | . | . | TRBV3-1/TRBV3-2 | TGTGCCAGCAGCCAAGTCTCTAGCGAGCAAGAGACCCAGTACTTC | CASSQVSSEQETQYF
TRBJ2-7 | TRBD2 | . | TRBV5-8 | TGTGCCAGCAGCCGTCTAGCGGGCCTATTC | CASSRLAGLF
TRBJ2-3 | . | . | TRBV10-1 | TGCGCCAGCAGTGAGTTGCGGTCTAGCACAGATACGCAGTATTTT | CASSELRSSTDTQYF
TRBJ1-4 | TRBD1 | . | TRBV3-1/TRBV3-2 | TGTGCCAGCAGCCGGGGACAGCGAACCGAAAAACTGTTTTTT | CASSRGQRTEKLFF
TRBJ2-1 | . | . | TRBV5-1 | TGCGCCAGCAGCTTGGCTCGCTCCTACAATGAGCAGTTCTTC | CASSLARSYNEQFF
TRBJ1-1 | . | . | TRBV5-1 | TGCGCCAGCAGCTTGTCAGCGTTGAACACTGAAGCTTTCTTT | CASSLSALNTEAFF
TRBJ2-2 | . | . | TRBV30 | TGTGCCTGGTACAGGGACGGCACCGGGGAGCTGTTTTTT | CAWYRDGTGELFF
TRBJ2-7 | TRBD2 | . | TRBV18 | TGTGCCAGCTCACCGGGACTAGGCGGATCCTACGAGCAGTACTTC | CASSPGLGGSYEQYF
TRBJ2-3 | TRBD1 | . | TRBV5-6 | TGTGCCAGCAGCTCTTCGATAGGGGGCGTTGGAGATACGCAGTATTTT | CASSSSIGGVGDTQYF
TRBJ2-1 | TRBD2 | . | TRBV11-2 | TGTGCCAGCAGCTTGGGGCCAGCGGGAAGCGATGAGCAGTTCTTC | CASSLGPAGSDEQFF
TRBJ2-1 | TRBD2 | . | TRBV3-1/TRBV3-2 | TGTGCCAGCAGCCAAGATAGGACTAGCGGACGAAGAGGGGAGCAGTTCTTC | CASSQDRTSGRRGEQFF
TRBJ2-7 | TRBD2 | once | TRBV25-1 | TGTGCCAGCAGTCCGACAACTAGCGTCTCCTACGAGCAGTACTTC | CASSPTTSVSYEQYF
TRBJ2-3 | TRBD2 | . | TRBV3-1/TRBV3-2 | TGTGCCAGCAGCCTACTAGCGGGCACAGATACGCAGTATTTT | CASSLLAGTDTQYF
TRBJ1-2 | . | . | TRBV5-6 | TGTGCCAGCAGCTACGATGACAAGAACTATGGCTACACCTTC | CASSYDDKNYGYTF
TRBJ1-2 | TRBD1 | . | TRBV19 | TGTGCCAGTAGTCCTTACAGGGGGCTCAACTATGGCTACACCTTC | CASSPYRGLNYGYTF
TRBJ1-2 | . | . | TRBV29-1 | TGCAGCGCCGACAGGCAGTCTAACTATGGCTACACCTTC | CSADRQSNYGYTF
TRBJ2-5 | TRBD2 | . | TRBV15 | TGTGCCACCAGCAGAGCGGGAGGGCAAGAGACCCAGTACTTC | CATSRAGGQETQYF
TRBJ2-7 | . | . | TRBV7-9 | TGTGCCAGCAGCTTAGACGCAGGGGCAAAGCAGTACTTC | CASSLDAGAKQYF
TRBJ2-1 | . | . | TRBV5-1 | TGCGCCAGCAGTGGAGGGGACCGCTCCTACAATGAGCAGTTCTTC | CASSGGDRSYNEQFF
TRBJ2-7 | TRBD1 | . | TRBV10-1 | TGCGCCAGCAGTGCTCAGGGGGCCAACGAGCAGTACTTC | CASSAQGANEQYF
TRBJ2-2 | TRBD2 | once | TRBV9 | TGTGCCAGCAGCGCTCCGACTAGCGCCGGGGAGCTGTTTTTT | CASSAPTSAGELFF
TRBJ1-1 | . | . | TRBV9 | TGTGCCAGCAGCGTAGGGGCACAACTGAACACTGAAGCTTTCTTT | CASSVGAQLNTEAFF
TRBJ1-2 | TRBD1 | . | TRBV28 | TGTGCCAGCACCATGATGTCGGGACAGGGATGGTATGGCTACACCTTC | CASTMMSGQGWYGYTF
TRBJ2-7 | . | . | TRBV5-1 | TGCGCCAGCAGAGTGGCGGGGACGGCTGACTACGAGCAGTACTTC | CASRVAGTADYEQYF
TRBJ2-7 | . | once | TRBV10-3 | TGTGCCATCCAGGAGTCCAGGACATACGAGCAGTACTTC | CAIQESRTYEQYF
TRBJ2-7 | . | . | TRBV24-1 | TGTGCCACCAGCGGAGCCACCTACGAGCAGTACTTC | CATSGATYEQYF
TRBJ1-2 | . | . | TRBV6-5 | TGTGCCAGCAGCCGCCCGAGTAGTTCTAACTATGGCTACACCTTC | CASSRPSSSNYGYTF
TRBJ1-6 | TRBD1 | . | TRBV9 | TGTGCCAGCAGCGAAGACAGGGTGTTGAGTAATTCACCCCTCCACTTT | CASSEDRVLSNSPLHF
TRBJ2-3 | TRBD2 | . | TRBV20-1 | TGCAGTGCTAGTAGGGCTAGCGGCCTCACAGATACGCAGTATTTT | CSASRASGLTDTQYF
TRBJ1-2 | . | . | TRBV18 | TGTGCCAGCTCACCACCATCCGGGACAAAGAACTATGGCTACACCTTC | CASSPPSGTKNYGYTF
TRBJ1-1 | TRBD1 | once | TRBV28 | TGTGCCAGCAACCCGGGGGCAGGGGGCCTAATGAACACTGAAGCTTTCTTT | CASNPGAGGLMNTEAFF